The 4 T cell receptor beta chains listed next were all sequenced from one sample in a study of T cell responses to AZD1222 COVID-19 vaccine. Here immunoSEQ multiplex PCR was the method, and the copy in TCRdb shows in-frame clones only, minus some. Among about 130,000 clones listed, roughly 90% were seen once. Source: peripheral blood, taken on day 0 of AZD1222 vaccination. These receptors were obtained from an adult in good health.

The chain uses TRBV7-8 and TRBJ2-1, with 9 bases aligning to TRBD2. V was clipped by 3 bases and J by 6 bases; unmatched bases: 9. The CDR3 loop spans 16 amino acids. CDR1 and CDR2 (germline): SGHVS, FQNEAQ. The CDR3: CASSFGGRAFINEQFF. The DNA of the CDR3 is TGTGCCAGCAGCTTCGGCGGGAGGGCGTTTATCAATGAGCAGTTCTTC.

The chain joins TRBV7-6 to TRBJ1-3; 7 bases agree with TRBD1. The germline V gene has CDR1 SGHVS and CDR2 FNYEAQ. After removal of 2 bases from V and 4 bases from J, the junction contained 11 bases not matched to a gene. This CDR3 is built from 17 residues. CDR3 sequence (DNA): TGTGCCAGCAGCTTATATCGGTCAGGGGGAGTAGGAAACACCATATATTTT. This encodes CASSLYRSGGVGNTIYF.

The V gene is TRBV30, the J gene TRBJ1-1; D not certain. Germline CDR1 and CDR2: GTSNPN and SVGIG (reference sequence). CDR3 length equals 17 residues. V lost 1 base to trimming and J lost 3 bases, with 21 bases between them. CDR3 coding DNA: TGTGCCTGGAGTGCCCCCCTAACCCGACGGACGGACACTGAAGCTTTCTTT. Its protein is CAWSAPLTRRTDTEAFF.

The rearrangement links TRBV4-1 to TRBJ2-7; TRBD1 agrees at 7 bases. The germline gives CDR1 MGHRA, CDR2 YSYEKL. The length of the CDR3 is 15 residues. The J segment lost 4 bases and the V segment lost 1 base, leaving 7 bases of the junction unmatched. The CDR3 DNA sequence: TGCGCCAGCAGCCAAGGTCAGGGACAGACTTACGAGCAGTACTTC. Translation gives CASSQGQGQTYEQYF.